The 13 T cell receptor beta chains listed next were all sequenced from one sample in a study of control samples from healthy donors and cancer patients. TCRdb's copy holds only in-frame clones and misses some; the assay was immunoSEQ multiplex PCR. The sample includes approximately 150,000 clones, roughly 88% of them seen just once. Material for sequencing was blood. The receptors derive from a man aged 18 to 35 in good health.

The chain is built from TRBV10-3 and TRBJ2-3; 13 nucleotides match TRBD2. CDR1 is ENHRY and CDR2 is SYGVKD in the germline V gene. The V segment lost 0 bases and the J segment 5 bases; nucleotides outside the gene matches: 11. The CDR3 has 19 residues. CDR3 in amino acids: CAISESLLTSGGVRDTQYF. The DNA for the CDR3 is TGTGCCATCAGTGAGTCCCTCCTTACTAGCGGGGGGGTCCGAGATACGCAGTATTTT.

The chain recombines TRBV19 with TRBJ2-3, with 9 positions matching TRBD2. With 5 bases clipped from V and 7 bases from J, the junction kept 16 bases outside the gene matches. CDR3 length equals 17 residues. Germline CDR1 LNHDA, CDR2 SQIVND (reference sequence). The CDR3 DNA reads as TGTGCCAGTAGTCCCCGGGCGCAAGGGACTAGCCCTAATACGCAGTATTTT. This gives the protein CASSPRAQGTSPNTQYF.

The CDR3 here is CASILVGEPNSNQPQHF. The CDR3 DNA reads as TGTGCCAGCATCTTGGTTGGGGAGCCAAATAGCAATCAGCCCCAGCATTTT. The chain uses TRBV21-1 and TRBJ1-5. TRBV21-1 corresponds to a pseudogene. This CDR3 is 17 amino acids long.

This clone has more than one count but fewer than ten. The gene calls are TRBV12-3 or TRBV12-4 and TRBJ2-7; no definite D call. The CDR3 loop spans 12 amino acids. V was clipped by 4 bases and J by 6 bases, with 10 bases between them. The CDR3: CASSSAAIEQYF. The CDR3 DNA reads TGTGCCAGCAGTTCGGCCGCGATCGAGCAGTACTTC.

CDR3 in amino acids: CASSPSQDRGNEQYF. The CDR3 bases are TGTGCCAGCTCACCATCGCAGGACAGGGGCAACGAGCAGTACTTC. The chain is built from TRBV18 and TRBJ2-7, with 9 positions matching TRBD1. J gave up 5 bases and V 2 bases, and 7 bases lay outside the gene matches. Germline loops: CDR1 KGHSH, CDR2 LQKENI. CDR3 length equals 15 residues.

The chain joins TRBV6-1 to TRBJ2-7; 7 positions agree with TRBD1. Losses at the gene ends were 0 bases for V and 5 bases for J; bases not matched to a gene: 10. The CDR3 has 16 amino acids. Germline CDR1 is MNHNS and CDR2 is SASEGT. The CDR3 region has the DNA TGTGCCAGCAGTGAAGCGAGGATAGACAGGGCCCACGAGCAGTACTTC. Amino acids: CASSEARIDRAHEQYF.

The chain uses TRBV27 and TRBJ2-2; D is uncertain. The CDR3 totals 13 residues. Trimming cost V 0 bases and J 5 bases, with 4 bases left between them. Germline CDR1 is MNHEY and CDR2 is SMNVEV (reference sequence). In nucleotides, the CDR3 is TGTGCCAGCAGTTTATCGGGGACCGGGGAGCTGTTTTTT. Its translation is CASSLSGTGELFF.

V gene TRBV6-5 combines with J gene TRBJ2-2, with D perhaps matching TRBD1 (6 bases). Germline V gene data show CDR1 as MNHEY and CDR2 as SVGAGI. The CDR3 length is 14 residues. V was pared by 8 bases and J by 3 bases, with 13 bases between. CDR3 sequence: CASQGGGDTGELFF. The DNA of the CDR3 is TGTGCCAGCCAGGGTGGGGGCGACACCGGGGAGCTGTTTTTT.

The CDR3 DNA sequence: TGTGCCAGCAGCCAAGATAGGGTCCGGTTAAGGGATACGCAGTATTTT. Protein: CASSQDRVRLRDTQYF. The V call is TRBV3-1 (or the pseudogene TRBV3-2), the J call TRBJ2-3, with unresolved D. Trimming pared 0 bases from V and 6 bases from J, leaving 16 bases between. The CDR3 runs to 16 residues. Looked up from germline, CDR1 is LGHDT and CDR2 is YNNKEL (reference sequence).

J is TRBJ2-2 and V is TRBV9, with 10 bases identical to TRBD1. This CDR3 has 14 residues. CDR1 is SGDLS, CDR2 YYNGEE, per germline. Germline trimming cut 3 bases from V and 6 bases from J; bases unmatched to any gene: 2. CDR3 nucleotide sequence: TGTGCCAGCAGCGGAGACAGGGGGCCCGGGGAGCTGTTTTTT. Its translation: CASSGDRGPGELFF.

The V call is TRBV27, the J call TRBJ1-4; D unclear. V was trimmed by 2 bases and J by 8 bases, leaving 9 bases between them. The CDR3 covers 13 residues. Germline V gives CDR1 MNHEY, CDR2 SMNVEV (reference sequence). CDR3 sequence (DNA): TGTGCCAGCAGTTTAGTACAGAGAGAAAAACTGTTTTTT. It yields the protein CASSLVQREKLFF. Drawing the rest from reference TRBV27 and TRBJ1-4, the complete variable domain is EAQVTQNPRYLITVTGKKLTVTCSQNMNHEYMSWYRQDPGLGLRQIYYSMNVEVTDKGDVPEGYKVSRKEKRNFPLILESPSPNQTSLYFCASSLVQREKLFFGSGTQLSVL.

This clone was observed a single time. The chain joins TRBV27 to TRBJ2-3; D ambiguous. V dropped 1 base and J dropped 5 bases, with 10 bases sitting between them. The CDR3 loop spans 14 amino acids. The germline CDR1 and CDR2 sequences are MNHEY and SMNVEV (reference sequence). CDR3: CASSLLPLGDTQYF. The CDR3 DNA reads as TGTGCCAGCAGTTTATTGCCCCTGGGAGATACGCAGTATTTT.

The chain is built from TRBV28 and TRBJ2-7; no definite D call. There are 13 residues in the CDR3. CDR1 and CDR2 from the germline V gene are MDHEN and SYDVKM. The V end was cut by 3 bases, the J end by 3 bases, with 9 bases between. The CDR3 here is CASSFVVNYEQYF. DNA of the CDR3: TGTGCCAGCAGTTTCGTTGTAAACTACGAGCAGTACTTC.